The sequence of this T cell receptor beta chain was determined in a study of identical twins. Each CDR3 protein is one row after TCRdb ran MiXCR on the 5' RACE reads. This table holds 450,000 or so distinct CDR3 sequences, approximately 25% found once. Whole-study findings and limits: Twin pairs had excess sharing that was weaker in beta out-of-frame sequences. Out-of-frame alpha sequences common to twins exhibited an excess of low generation probability. Insertions ran lower in abundant cord blood beta clonotypes, though not in memory repertoires.

The CDR3 consists of 16 residues. Trimming left V 6 bases short and J 0 bases short, with 15 bases between. The sample holds a few counts of this clonotype. The antigen remains undetermined. The same data also went into a second study, on T cells expressing NK-cell markers.

The source is a young woman in good health. V and J are TRBV12-3 or TRBV12-4 and TRBJ2-1; D gene unclear. The sample was CD4+ T cells sorted from blood. The CDR3 sequence: CASSPLRQSSYNEQFF. The CDR3 DNA sequence: TGTGCCAGCAGCCCCTTACGCCAAAGCTCCTACAATGAGCAGTTCTTC.